Here is one T cell receptor beta chain with its context. Its antigen is unidentified. The junction differs from germline at one of its ends, possibly a read error. Some clones are missing from TCRdb's copy, which holds only in-frame ones; the method was immunoSEQ multiplex PCR. The sample has about 120,000 clones, about 87% seen once. Analyses pooled second doses at about 4 or about 12 weeks. The data derive from a study of T cell responses to AZD1222 COVID-19 vaccine. Study conclusions and caveats: Sampling captured repertoires only after the peak T cell response. The study reported that nearly half of spike-specific TCRs target unmutated variant regions. Breadth and depth of Spike-specific TCRs rose after two AZD1222 doses.

This receptor was taken from an adult who received the AZD1222 COVID-19 vaccine. The sequences come from peripheral blood, collected 28 days after the second AZD1222 dose.

The CDR3 sequence is CASSFGTSSSEQYF. CDR3 DNA: TGTGCCAGCAGCTTCGGGACTAGTTCCTCCGAGCAGTACTTC. The V gene is TRBV11-2, the J gene TRBJ2-7, with 8 positions matching TRBD2. This CDR3 contains 14 residues. Germline CDR1 reads SGHAT; CDR2 reads FQNNGV.